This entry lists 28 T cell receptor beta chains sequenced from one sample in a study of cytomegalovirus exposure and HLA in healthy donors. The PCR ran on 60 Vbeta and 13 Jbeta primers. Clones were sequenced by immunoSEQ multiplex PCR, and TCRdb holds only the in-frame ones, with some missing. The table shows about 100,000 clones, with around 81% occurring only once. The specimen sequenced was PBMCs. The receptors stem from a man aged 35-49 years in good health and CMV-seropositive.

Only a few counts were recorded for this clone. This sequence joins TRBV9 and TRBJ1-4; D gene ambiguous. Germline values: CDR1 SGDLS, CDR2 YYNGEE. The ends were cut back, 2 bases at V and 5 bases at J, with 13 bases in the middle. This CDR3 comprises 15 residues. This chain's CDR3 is CASSVQTAANEKLFF. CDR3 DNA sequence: TGTGCCAGCAGCGTGCAGACGGCGGCAAATGAAAAACTGTTTTTT. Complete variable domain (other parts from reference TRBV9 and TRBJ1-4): DSGVTQTPKHLITATGQRVTLRCSPRSGDLSVYWYQQSLDQGLQFLIQYYNGEERAKGNILERFSAQQFPDLHSELNLSSLELGDSALYFCASSVQTAANEKLFFGSGTQLSVL.

The CDR3 loop reads CASGPGGTNTEAFF. The CDR3 bases are TGTGCTAGTGGACCAGGGGGCACGAACACTGAAGCTTTCTTT. The genes are TRBV12-5 and TRBJ1-1; 8 bases align to TRBD1. The CDR3 is 14 residues long. Germline V gene data show CDR1 as LGHNT and CDR2 as FRNRAP. V was pared by 6 bases and J by 1 base, with 4 bases of the junction left unmatched.

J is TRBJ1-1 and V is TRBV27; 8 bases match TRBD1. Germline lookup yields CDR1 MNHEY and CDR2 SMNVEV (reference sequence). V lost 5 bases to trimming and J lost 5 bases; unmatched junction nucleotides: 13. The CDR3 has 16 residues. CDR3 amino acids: CASSARQGRWETEAFF. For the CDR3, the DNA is TGTGCCAGCAGTGCTCGACAGGGGAGGTGGGAAACTGAAGCTTTCTTT.

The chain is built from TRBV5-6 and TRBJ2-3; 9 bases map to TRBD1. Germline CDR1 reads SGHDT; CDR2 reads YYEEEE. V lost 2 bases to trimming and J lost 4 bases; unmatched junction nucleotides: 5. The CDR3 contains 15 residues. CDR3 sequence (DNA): TGTGCCAGCAGCTTAACGGGACAGGGATCAGATACGCAGTATTTT. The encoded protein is CASSLTGQGSDTQYF.

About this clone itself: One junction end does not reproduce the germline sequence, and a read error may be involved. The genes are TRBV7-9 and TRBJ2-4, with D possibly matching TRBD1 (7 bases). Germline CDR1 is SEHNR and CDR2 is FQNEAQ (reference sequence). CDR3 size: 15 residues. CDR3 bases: TGTTCCAGCAGCTTAGGGGGAGGCGACAGGGCGGTACGAGACTTC. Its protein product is CSSSLGGGDRAVRDF.

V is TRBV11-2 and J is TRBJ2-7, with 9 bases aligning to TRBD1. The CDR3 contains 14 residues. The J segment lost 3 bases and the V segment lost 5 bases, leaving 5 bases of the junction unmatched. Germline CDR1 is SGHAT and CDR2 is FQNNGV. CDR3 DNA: TGTGCCAGCAGCGGTGGGGGACAGGGCTACGAGCAGTACTTC. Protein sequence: CASSGGGQGYEQYF.

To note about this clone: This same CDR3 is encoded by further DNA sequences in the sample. CDR3 nucleotides: TGTGCCAGCAGTCCCCAGGTGCGGGTGGACCAGCCCCAGCATTTT. It codes for CASSPQVRVDQPQHF. This chain connects TRBV28 to TRBJ1-5; the D is unclear. The V end was cut by 5 bases, the J end by 7 bases, with 18 bases between. The germline gives CDR1 MDHEN, CDR2 SYDVKM. This CDR3 has 15 amino acids.

This CDR3 reads CASSMTVNQPQHF. Written as DNA, the CDR3 is TGTGCCAGCAGTATGACAGTTAATCAGCCCCAGCATTTT. The rearrangement joins TRBV6-5 to TRBJ1-5; tentative D call: TRBD1 (5 bases). Trimming left V 5 bases short and J 4 bases short, with 9 bases between. CDR1 and CDR2 from the germline V gene are MNHEY and SVGAGI. This CDR3 has 13 amino acids.

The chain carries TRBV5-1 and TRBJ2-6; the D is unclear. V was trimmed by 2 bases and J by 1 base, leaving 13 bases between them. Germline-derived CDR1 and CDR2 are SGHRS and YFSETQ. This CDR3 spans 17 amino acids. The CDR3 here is CASSLTTTASGANVLTF. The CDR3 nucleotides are TGCGCCAGCAGCTTAACCACAACAGCTTCTGGGGCCAACGTCCTGACTTTC.

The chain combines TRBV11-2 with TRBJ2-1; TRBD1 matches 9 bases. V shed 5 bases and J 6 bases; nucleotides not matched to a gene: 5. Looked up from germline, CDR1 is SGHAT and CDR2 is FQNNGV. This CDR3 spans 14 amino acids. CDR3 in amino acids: CASSQPDRGNEQFF. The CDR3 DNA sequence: TGTGCCAGCAGCCAACCGGACAGGGGCAATGAGCAGTTCTTC.

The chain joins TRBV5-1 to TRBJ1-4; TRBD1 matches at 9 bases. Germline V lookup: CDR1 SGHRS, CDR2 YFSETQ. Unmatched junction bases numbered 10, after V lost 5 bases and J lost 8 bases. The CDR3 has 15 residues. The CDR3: CASSYRGRGDEKLFF. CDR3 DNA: TGCGCCAGCAGTTACAGGGGGCGCGGAGACGAAAAACTGTTTTTT.

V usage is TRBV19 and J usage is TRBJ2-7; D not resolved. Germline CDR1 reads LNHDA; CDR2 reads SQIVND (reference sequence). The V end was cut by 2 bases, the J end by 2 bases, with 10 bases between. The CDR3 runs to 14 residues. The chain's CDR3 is CASSIFGGTYEQYF. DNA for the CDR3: TGTGCCAGTAGTATATTTGGCGGAACCTACGAGCAGTACTTC.

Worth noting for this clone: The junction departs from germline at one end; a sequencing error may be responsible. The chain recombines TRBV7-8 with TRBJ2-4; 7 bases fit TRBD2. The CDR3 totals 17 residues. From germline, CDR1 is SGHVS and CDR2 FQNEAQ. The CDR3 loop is CASSLVMGGVAKNSQYF. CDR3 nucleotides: TGTGCCAGCAGCTTAGTTATGGGGGGGGTAGCCAAAAACAGTCAGTACTTC.

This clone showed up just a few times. The CDR3 spells CAWRKIGEAYEQYF. The CDR3 nucleotides are TGTGCCTGGAGGAAAATAGGGGAGGCTTACGAGCAGTACTTC. This chain links TRBV30 with TRBJ2-7; a possible D gene is TRBD2 (6 bases). With 3 bases removed from V and 4 bases from J, the gap between germline ends came to 16 bases. This CDR3 spans 14 amino acids. Germline lookup yields CDR1 GTSNPN and CDR2 SVGIG (reference sequence).

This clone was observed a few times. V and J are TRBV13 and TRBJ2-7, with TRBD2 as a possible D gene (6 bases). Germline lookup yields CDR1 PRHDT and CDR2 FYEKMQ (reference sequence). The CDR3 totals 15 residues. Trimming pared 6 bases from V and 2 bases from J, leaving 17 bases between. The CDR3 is CASSYGGGFTYEQYF. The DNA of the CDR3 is TGTGCCAGCAGTTATGGCGGAGGGTTCACCTACGAGCAGTACTTC.

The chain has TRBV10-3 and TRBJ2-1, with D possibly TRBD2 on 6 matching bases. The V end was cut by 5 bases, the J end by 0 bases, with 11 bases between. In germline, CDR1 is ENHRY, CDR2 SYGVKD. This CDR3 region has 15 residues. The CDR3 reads CAISSSEISYNEQFF. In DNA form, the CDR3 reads TGTGCCATCAGTTCTAGCGAGATCTCCTACAATGAGCAGTTCTTC.

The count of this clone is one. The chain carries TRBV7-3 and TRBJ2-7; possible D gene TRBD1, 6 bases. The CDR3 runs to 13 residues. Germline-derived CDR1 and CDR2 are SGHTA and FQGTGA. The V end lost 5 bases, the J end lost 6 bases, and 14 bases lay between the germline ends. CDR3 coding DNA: TGTGCCAGCAGCACCAACTCAGGGGCCGAGCAGTACTTC. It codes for CASSTNSGAEQYF.

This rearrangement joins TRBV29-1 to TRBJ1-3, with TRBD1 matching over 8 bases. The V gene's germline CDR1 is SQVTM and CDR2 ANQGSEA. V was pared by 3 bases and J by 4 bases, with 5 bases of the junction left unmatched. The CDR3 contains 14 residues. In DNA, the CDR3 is TGCAGCGTTGACTGGACAGGGCTAGGAAACACCATATATTTT. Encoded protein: CSVDWTGLGNTIYF.

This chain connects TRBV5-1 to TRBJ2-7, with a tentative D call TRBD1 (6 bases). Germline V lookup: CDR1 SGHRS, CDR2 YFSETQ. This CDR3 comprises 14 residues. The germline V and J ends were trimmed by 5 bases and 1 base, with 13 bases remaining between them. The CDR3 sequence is CASSSGGQSYEQYF. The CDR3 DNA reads TGCGCCAGCAGTTCAGGAGGACAGTCCTACGAGCAGTACTTC.

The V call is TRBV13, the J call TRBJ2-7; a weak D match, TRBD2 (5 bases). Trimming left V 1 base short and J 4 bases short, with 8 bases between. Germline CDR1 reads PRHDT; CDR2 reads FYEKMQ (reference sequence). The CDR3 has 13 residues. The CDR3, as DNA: TGTGCCAGCAGCTTAGTCGCGGGTTACGAGCAGTACTTC. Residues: CASSLVAGYEQYF.

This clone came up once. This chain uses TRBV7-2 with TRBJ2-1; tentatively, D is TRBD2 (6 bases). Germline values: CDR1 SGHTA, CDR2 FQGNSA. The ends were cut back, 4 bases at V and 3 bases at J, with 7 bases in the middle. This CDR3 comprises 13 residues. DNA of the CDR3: TGTGCCAGCAGCTCTAGCGTCTACAATGAGCAGTTCTTC. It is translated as CASSSSVYNEQFF.

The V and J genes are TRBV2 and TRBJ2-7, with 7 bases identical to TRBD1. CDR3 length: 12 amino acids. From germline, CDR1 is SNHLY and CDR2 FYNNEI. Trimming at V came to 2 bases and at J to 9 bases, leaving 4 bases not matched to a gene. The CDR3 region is CASSEQGDVQYF. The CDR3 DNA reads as TGTGCCAGCAGTGAACAGGGGGACGTGCAGTACTTC.

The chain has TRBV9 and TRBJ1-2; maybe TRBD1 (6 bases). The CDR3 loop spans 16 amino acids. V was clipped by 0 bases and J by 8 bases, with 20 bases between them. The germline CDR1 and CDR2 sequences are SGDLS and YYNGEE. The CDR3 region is CASSVAGSRGLGGYTF. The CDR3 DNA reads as TGTGCCAGCAGCGTAGCCGGGTCCAGGGGCTTGGGCGGCTACACCTTC.

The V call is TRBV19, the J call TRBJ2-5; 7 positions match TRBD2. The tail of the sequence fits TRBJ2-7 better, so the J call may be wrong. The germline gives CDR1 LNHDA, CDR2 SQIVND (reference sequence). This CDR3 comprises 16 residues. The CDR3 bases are TGTGCCAGTAGTGGCCCTCCCGGTAAGCGGGGCTACGAGCAGTACTTC. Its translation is CASSGPPGKRGYEQYF.

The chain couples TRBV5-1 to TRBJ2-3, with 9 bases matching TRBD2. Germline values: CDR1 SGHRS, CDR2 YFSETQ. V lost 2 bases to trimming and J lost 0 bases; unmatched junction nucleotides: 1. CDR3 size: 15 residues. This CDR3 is CASSLAGGSTDTQYF. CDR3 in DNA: TGCGCCAGCAGCTTAGCGGGAGGAAGCACAGATACGCAGTATTTT.

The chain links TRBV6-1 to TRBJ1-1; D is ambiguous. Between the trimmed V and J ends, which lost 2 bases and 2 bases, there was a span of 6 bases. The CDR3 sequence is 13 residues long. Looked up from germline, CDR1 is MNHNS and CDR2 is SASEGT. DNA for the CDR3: TGTGCCAGCAGTGAAAACATTAACACTGAAGCTTTCTTT. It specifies CASSENINTEAFF.

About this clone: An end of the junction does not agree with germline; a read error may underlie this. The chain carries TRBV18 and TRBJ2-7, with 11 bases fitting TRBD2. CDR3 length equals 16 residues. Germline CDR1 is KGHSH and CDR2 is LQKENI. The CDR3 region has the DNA TGTACCAGCTCACCACTAGGGACTAGCGGCGTCTACGAGCAGTACTTC. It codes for CTSSPLGTSGVYEQYF.

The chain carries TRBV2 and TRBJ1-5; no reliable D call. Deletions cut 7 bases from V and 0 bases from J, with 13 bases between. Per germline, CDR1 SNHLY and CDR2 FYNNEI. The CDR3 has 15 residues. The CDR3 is CASTKEIYSNQPQHF. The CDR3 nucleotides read TGTGCCAGCACCAAGGAGATTTATAGCAATCAGCCCCAGCATTTT.